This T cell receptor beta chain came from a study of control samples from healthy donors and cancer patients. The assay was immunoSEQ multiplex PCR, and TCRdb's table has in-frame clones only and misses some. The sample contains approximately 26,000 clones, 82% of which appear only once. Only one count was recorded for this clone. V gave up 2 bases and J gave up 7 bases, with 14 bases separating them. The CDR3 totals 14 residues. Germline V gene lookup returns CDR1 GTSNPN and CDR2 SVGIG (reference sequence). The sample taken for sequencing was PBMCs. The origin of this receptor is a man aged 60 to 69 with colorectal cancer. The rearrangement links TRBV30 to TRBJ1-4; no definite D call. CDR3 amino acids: CAWSWAGGSEKLFF. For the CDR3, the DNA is TGTGCCTGGAGTTGGGCAGGTGGAAGTGAAAAACTGTTTTTT.